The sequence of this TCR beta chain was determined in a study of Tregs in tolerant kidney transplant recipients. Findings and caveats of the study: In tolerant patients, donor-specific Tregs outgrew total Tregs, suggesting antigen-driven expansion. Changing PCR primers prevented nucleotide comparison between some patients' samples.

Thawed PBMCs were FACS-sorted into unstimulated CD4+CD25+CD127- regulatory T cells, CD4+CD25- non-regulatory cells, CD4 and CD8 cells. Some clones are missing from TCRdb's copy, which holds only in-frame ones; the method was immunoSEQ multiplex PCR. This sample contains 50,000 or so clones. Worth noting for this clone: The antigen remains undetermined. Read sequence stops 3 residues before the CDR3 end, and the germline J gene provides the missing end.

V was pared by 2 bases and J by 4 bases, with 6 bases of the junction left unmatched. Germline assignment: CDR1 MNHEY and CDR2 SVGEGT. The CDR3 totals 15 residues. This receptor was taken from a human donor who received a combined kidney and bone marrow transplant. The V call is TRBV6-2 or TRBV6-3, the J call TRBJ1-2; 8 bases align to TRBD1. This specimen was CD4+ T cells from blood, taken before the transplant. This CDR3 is CASSYGQGSSYGYTF. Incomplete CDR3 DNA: TGTGCCAGCAGTTACGGACAGGGATCTAGCTATGGC.